This T cell receptor beta chain derives from a study of T-cell memory formation after mild COVID-19. Whole-study results and caveats: Clones that contracted from day 15 to 85 were balanced CD4/CD8, while later expanders leaned CD4+. For contracting clones, CD4+ ones sat mainly in CM and EM, CD8+ in EMRA. Memory cells collected pre-infection included some clones that later responded, suggesting cross-reactive memory joined.

The 5'RACE method, run with constant-segment primers, produced TCR alpha and TCR beta cDNA libraries (carrying sample barcodes and UMIs). Each CDR3 protein gets one entry after TCRdb re-called the 5' RACE reads with MiXCR. The sample carries 550,000 to 600,000 distinct CDR3 sequences, about 20% recorded once. A word on this clonotype: The antigen remains unidentified.

V gave up 2 bases and J gave up 4 bases; unmatched junction bases: 14. Germline CDR1 is MNHEY and CDR2 is SVGAGI. The CDR3 contains 18 residues. This chain uses TRBV6-5 with TRBJ2-5; TRBD2 agrees at 9 bases. This TCR came from an adult woman who had mild COVID-19 (a few samples of this study predate the infection). Cell type and time point are not known. Sequenced: PBMCs or a T cell subset sorted from them (not recorded which). The chain's CDR3 is CASSYPLLSGGLGETQYF. CDR3 DNA sequence: TGTGCCAGCAGTTACCCATTGCTGAGCGGGGGGCTGGGAGAGACCCAGTACTTC.